Each of the 25 T cell receptor beta chains below was sequenced from the same sample in a study of graft-versus-host responses after intestinal transplantation. Here immunoSEQ multiplex PCR was the method, and the copy in TCRdb shows in-frame clones only, minus some. Of 6,500 to 8,500 clones in the sample, about two thirds were seen once. Graft-derived tissue was subjected to processing to liberate intraepithelial and lamina propria lymphocytes. Sequencing was performed on ileum tissue, taken approximately 50 days after transplant. The receptors were sampled from a human patient who received an intestinal transplant, so some T cells may come from the graft donor.

V gene TRBV28 combines with J gene TRBJ1-2; D uncertain. This CDR3 contains 12 residues. Trimming cost V 3 bases and J 2 bases, with 4 bases left between them. Germline V gives CDR1 MDHEN, CDR2 SYDVKM. The CDR3 loop is CASSFQNYGYTF. In DNA form, the CDR3 reads TGTGCCAGCAGTTTTCAAAACTATGGCTACACCTTC.

Concerning this clone itself: The CDR3 does not close with the conserved phenylalanine or tryptophan, likely indicating a read error. No DNA is shown, since the ends of the CDR3 on it are uncertain; the CDR3 is the one TCRdb lists. The chain has TRBV10-3 and TRBJ1-2; the D call TRBD1 from the table was never checked on the DNA. A total of 12 residues make up the CDR3, ends included. Germline V gives CDR1 ENHRY, CDR2 SYGVKD. CDR3: CAISESTGPRLV.

The sample holds a few counts of this clone. The gene calls are TRBV28 and TRBJ2-1; 10 bases fit TRBD2. V was clipped by 2 bases and J by 7 bases; unmatched bases: 11. Germline CDR1 is MDHEN and CDR2 is SYDVKM. The CDR3 is 17 amino acids. The CDR3 DNA is TGTGCCAGCAGTTTACCCTCTCGGCAGCGGGGGGGTAATGAGCAGTTCTTC. The encoded protein is CASSLPSRQRGGNEQFF.

The chain recombines TRBV6-5 with TRBJ2-3; TRBD1 matches at 9 bases. CDR1 is MNHEY, CDR2 SVGAGI, per germline. Trimming at V came to 6 bases and at J to 4 bases, leaving 8 bases not matched to a gene. The length of the CDR3 is 15 residues. The CDR3 here is CASRRGTGSPDTQYF. The CDR3 DNA reads as TGTGCCAGCAGAAGGGGGACAGGGAGCCCAGATACGCAGTATTTT.

V gene TRBV7-9 combines with J gene TRBJ1-2; tentative D call: TRBD1 (6 bases). Germline CDR1 and CDR2: SEHNR and FQNEAQ (reference sequence). V lost 5 bases and J 4 bases, leaving 17 bases between the germline ends. CDR3 length: 15 amino acids. DNA for the CDR3: TGTGCCAGCAGCCAGGGATCAGGGGCCGGCTATGGCTACACCTTC. It encodes CASSQGSGAGYGYTF.

In this sample, this clone is medium-sized. The chain links TRBV5-4 to TRBJ2-1; D gene uncertain. Trimming pared 1 base from V and 10 bases from J, leaving 15 bases between. This CDR3 region has 14 residues. Germline CDR1 and CDR2: SGHNT and YYREEE (reference sequence). CDR3 DNA sequence: TGTGCCAGCAGCTTGAATGACCCGAGGCGGGAGCAGTTCTTC. Translating it yields CASSLNDPRREQFF.

The chain recombines TRBV6-1 with TRBJ1-1; D uncertain. Germline assignment: CDR1 MNHNS and CDR2 SASEGT. The CDR3 runs 13 residues. The ends were cut back, 6 bases at V and 1 base at J, with 9 bases in the middle. Written as DNA, the CDR3 is TGTGCCAGCAGGGGCACGAAGAACACTGAAGCTTTCTTT. Protein sequence: CASRGTKNTEAFF.

This rearrangement joins TRBV5-1 to TRBJ2-3; 11 bases match TRBD2. The V gene end was trimmed by 2 bases and the J gene end by 4 bases; junction bases not matched to a gene: 3. Germline values: CDR1 SGHRS, CDR2 YFSETQ. This CDR3 spans 15 amino acids. Here the CDR3 reads CASSFSGGASDTQYF. Here the CDR3 DNA reads TGCGCCAGCAGCTTTAGCGGGGGGGCCTCAGATACGCAGTATTTT.

The gene calls are TRBV2 and TRBJ2-2; 8 positions match TRBD1. The trim removed 11 bases at V and 4 bases at J, leaving 9 bases unmatched. The germline V gene encodes CDR1 SNHLY and CDR2 FYNNEI. The length of the CDR3 is 14 residues. The CDR3 nucleotides read TGTGCCTTAACACAGGGGGGCGCCACCGGGGAGCTGTTTTTT. Protein product: CALTQGGATGELFF.

This clone is termed medium-sized (0.01 to 0.1%). The chain combines TRBV7-6 with TRBJ1-5, with 7 bases that match TRBD1. J gave up 9 bases and V 5 bases, and 10 bases lay outside the gene matches. The CDR3 loop spans 14 amino acids. Germline-derived CDR1 and CDR2 are SGHVS and FNYEAQ. CDR3 bases: TGTGCCAGCAGCCAGTCTACAGGGGACTCGCCCCAGCATTTT. This sequence encodes CASSQSTGDSPQHF.

V gene TRBV5-4 combines with J gene TRBJ1-2; D uncertain. Germline CDR1 SGHNT, CDR2 YYREEE (reference sequence). The CDR3 runs 16 residues. V was trimmed by 4 bases and J by 3 bases, leaving 19 bases between them. CDR3 DNA sequence: TGTGCCAGCAGCCACCCCGAAGGGCTAGCTTACTATGGCTACACCTTC. Amino acids: CASSHPEGLAYYGYTF.

The chain has TRBV7-3 and TRBJ2-1, with a weak D call TRBD1 (5 bases). Trimming left V 5 bases short and J 7 bases short, with 15 bases between. Germline CDR1 is SGHTA and CDR2 is FQGTGA. The CDR3 runs to 14 residues. In DNA form, the CDR3 reads TGTGCCAGCAGCACGGGCCTAGGGGTAAATGAGCAGTTCTTC. This codes for CASSTGLGVNEQFF.

The chain combines TRBV4-2 with TRBJ2-5; 11 nucleotides match TRBD2. With V trimmed by 1 base and J by 3 bases, 4 bases remained unmatched. CDR3 length: 16 residues. Germline V lookup: CDR1 LGHNA, CDR2 YNFKEQ. This CDR3 is CASSQGNSGGEETQYF. CDR3 DNA sequence: TGTGCCAGCAGCCAAGGGAATAGCGGGGGGGAAGAGACCCAGTACTTC.

The chain is built from TRBV4-2 and TRBJ1-6, with a tentative D call TRBD1 (5 bases). The CDR3 runs 15 residues. With 0 bases removed from V and 6 bases from J, the gap between germline ends came to 9 bases. In germline, CDR1 is LGHNA, CDR2 YNFKEQ. CDR3 nucleotide sequence: TGTGCCAGCAGCCAAGAAGGGGCAAGTAATTCACCCCTCCACTTT. As protein: CASSQEGASNSPLHF.

This clone was seen only a few times. The chain carries TRBV4-3 and TRBJ2-1, with TRBD2 matching 7 bases. The CDR3 sequence is 16 residues long. From germline, CDR1 is LGHNA and CDR2 YSLEER. J was trimmed by 9 bases and V by 0 bases; bases with no gene match: 11. The CDR3 coding sequence is TGCGCCAGCAGCCAAGATTTGCGGGGGACTATTCTTGAGCAGTTCTTC. This gives the protein CASSQDLRGTILEQFF.

The chain is built from TRBV4-2 and TRBJ2-1; 7 bases map to TRBD2. Germline trimming cut 1 base from V and 2 bases from J; bases unmatched to any gene: 5. This CDR3 has 16 amino acids. CDR1 is LGHNA, CDR2 YNFKEQ, per germline. The CDR3: CASSQVLRGAYNEQFF. The CDR3 coding sequence is TGTGCCAGCAGCCAAGTGTTACGGGGGGCCTACAATGAGCAGTTCTTC.

The genes are TRBV4-3 and TRBJ1-4, with TRBD1 identical over 9 bases. CDR3 length equals 18 residues. The germline gives CDR1 LGHNA, CDR2 YSLEER. Trimming took 0 bases from V and 8 from J; bases not matched to a gene: 13. The CDR3 DNA sequence: TGCGCCAGCAGCCAAGATGGGACAGGGTCCATGGAAGGGGAAAAACTGTTTTTT. This encodes CASSQDGTGSMEGEKLFF.

The chain joins TRBV30 to TRBJ1-1; 8 bases align to TRBD1. CDR1 is GTSNPN and CDR2 is SVGIG in the germline V gene (reference sequence). With V trimmed by 3 bases and J by 2 bases, 5 bases remained unmatched. The CDR3 has 14 amino acids. The CDR3 is CAWRQGGGNTEAFF. CDR3 DNA sequence: TGTGCCTGGAGACAGGGGGGGGGAAACACTGAAGCTTTCTTT.

The sample holds a few counts of this clone. The rearrangement links TRBV5-4 to TRBJ2-2; the match to TRBD2 covers 16 bases. The CDR3 runs to 17 residues. Germline V lookup: CDR1 SGHNT, CDR2 YYREEE (reference sequence). J was trimmed by 6 bases and V by 4 bases; bases with no gene match: 6. CDR3 sequence reads: CASSPGLAGGSPGELFF. The CDR3 DNA follows: TGTGCCAGCAGCCCGGGACTAGCGGGGGGGTCCCCCGGGGAGCTGTTTTTT.

This clone was counted a few times. The V and J genes are TRBV6-6 and TRBJ2-2; D not resolved. Germline lookup yields CDR1 MNHNY and CDR2 SVGAGI (reference sequence). CDR3 size: 13 residues. V was clipped by 6 bases and J by 6 bases, with 11 bases between them. The CDR3 protein is CASSPNYAGELFF. The CDR3 coding sequence is TGTGCCAGCAGCCCTAACTATGCCGGGGAGCTGTTTTTT.

The J gene is TRBJ1-4, the V gene TRBV7-6; the match to TRBD1 covers 11 bases. Germline V lookup: CDR1 SGHVS, CDR2 FNYEAQ. With 6 bases clipped from V and 7 bases from J, the junction kept 7 bases outside the gene matches. This CDR3 spans 15 amino acids. CDR3 in DNA: TGTGCCAGCAGACCCGGACAGGGGGCTCTTGAAAAACTGTTTTTT. Translating gives CASRPGQGALEKLFF. Supplemented by reference TRBV7-6 and TRBJ1-4, the full variable domain reads GAGVSQSPRYKVTKRGQDVALRCDPISGHVSLYWYRQALGQGPEFLTYFNYEAQQDKSGLPNDRFSAERPEGSISTLTIQRTEQRDSAMYRCASRPGQGALEKLFFGSGTQLSVL.

This chain links TRBV6-1 with TRBJ2-7; 7 positions agree with TRBD1. Germline V gives CDR1 MNHNS, CDR2 SASEGT. This CDR3 comprises 13 residues. The V gene end was trimmed by 6 bases and the J gene end by 3 bases; junction bases not matched to a gene: 5. The CDR3 DNA sequence: TGTGCCAGCAGCACCGGGACAGACTACGAGCAGTACGTC. This sequence encodes CASSTGTDYEQYV.

The chain combines TRBV11-2 with TRBJ2-7, with 9 bases identical to TRBD1. The CDR3 length is 13 residues. J lost 7 bases, V lost 4 bases, and 5 bases had no gene match. CDR1 and CDR2 (germline): SGHAT, FQNNGV. CDR3 amino acids: CASSWTGAGEQYV. The CDR3 nucleotides are TGTGCCAGCAGCTGGACAGGGGCAGGGGAGCAGTACGTC.

The chain carries TRBV27 and TRBJ2-2; D gene unclear. The germline gives CDR1 MNHEY, CDR2 SMNVEV (reference sequence). The CDR3 is made up of 12 amino acids. Trimming stripped 5 bases from V and 6 bases from J, with 7 bases between. Here the CDR3 DNA reads TGTGCCAGCAGTCAATCGGCCGGGGAGCTGTTTTTT. It codes for CASSQSAGELFF.

This chain joins TRBV6-5 and TRBJ2-5; D is unclear. The CDR3 has 13 residues. Germline-derived CDR1 and CDR2 are MNHEY and SVGAGI. Deletions cut 7 bases from V and 1 base from J, with 10 bases between. The CDR3 coding sequence is TGTGCCAGCAATCGTGGGCTCCAAGAGACCCAGTACTTC. Translation: CASNRGLQETQYF.